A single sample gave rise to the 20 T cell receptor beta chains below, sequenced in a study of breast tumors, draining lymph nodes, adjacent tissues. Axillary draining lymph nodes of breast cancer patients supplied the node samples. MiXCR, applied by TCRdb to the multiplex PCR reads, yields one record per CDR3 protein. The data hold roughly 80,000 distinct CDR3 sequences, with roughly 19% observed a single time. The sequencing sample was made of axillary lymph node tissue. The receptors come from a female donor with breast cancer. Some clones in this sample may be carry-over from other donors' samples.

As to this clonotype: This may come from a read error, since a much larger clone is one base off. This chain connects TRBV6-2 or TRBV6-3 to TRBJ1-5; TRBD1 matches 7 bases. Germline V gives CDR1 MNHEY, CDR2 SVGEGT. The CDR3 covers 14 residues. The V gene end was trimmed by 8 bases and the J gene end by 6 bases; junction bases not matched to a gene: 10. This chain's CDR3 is CASVRGIGSQPQHF. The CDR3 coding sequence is TGTGCCAGCGTCAGGGGGATTGGATCTCAGCCCCAGCATTTT.

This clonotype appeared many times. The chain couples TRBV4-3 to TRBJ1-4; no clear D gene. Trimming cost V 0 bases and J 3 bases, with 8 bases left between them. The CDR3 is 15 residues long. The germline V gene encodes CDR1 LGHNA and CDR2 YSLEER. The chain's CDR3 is CASSQEPGSNEKLFF. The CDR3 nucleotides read TGCGCCAGCAGCCAAGAACCGGGTTCTAATGAAAAACTGTTTTTT.

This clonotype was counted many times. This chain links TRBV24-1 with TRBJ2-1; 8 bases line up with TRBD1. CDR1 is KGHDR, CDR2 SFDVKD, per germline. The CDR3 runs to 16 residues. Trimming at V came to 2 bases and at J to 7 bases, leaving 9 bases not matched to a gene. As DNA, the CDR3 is TGTGCCACCAGTGATTACCCCGCCAGGGGGCGAAATGAGCAGTTCTTC. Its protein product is CATSDYPARGRNEQFF.

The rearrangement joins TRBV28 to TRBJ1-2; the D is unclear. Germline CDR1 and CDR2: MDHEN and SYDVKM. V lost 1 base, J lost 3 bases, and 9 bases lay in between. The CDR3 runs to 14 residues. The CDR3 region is CASSLSRSDYGYTF. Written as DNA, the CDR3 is TGTGCCAGCAGTTTATCCAGAAGTGACTATGGCTACACCTTC.

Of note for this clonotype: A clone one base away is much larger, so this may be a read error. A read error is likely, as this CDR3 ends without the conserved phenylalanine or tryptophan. CDR3 loop: CASSLLPASRYEQYL. DNA of the CDR3: TGTGCCAGCAGCTTGCTTCCGGCTAGTCGCTACGAGCAGTACCTC. V and J are TRBV5-5 and TRBJ2-7; D is uncertain. The germline V and J ends were trimmed by 1 base and 3 bases, with 14 bases remaining between them. Germline CDR1 and CDR2: SGHKS and YYEKEE (reference sequence). This CDR3 region has 15 residues.

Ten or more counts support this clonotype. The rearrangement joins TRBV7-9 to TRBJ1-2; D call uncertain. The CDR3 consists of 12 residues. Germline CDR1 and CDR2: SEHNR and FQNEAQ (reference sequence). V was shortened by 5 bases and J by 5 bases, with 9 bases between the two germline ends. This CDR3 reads CASSPGVYGYTF. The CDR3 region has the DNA TGTGCCAGCAGCCCGGGCGTGTATGGCTACACCTTC.

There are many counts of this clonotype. DNA of the CDR3: TGTGCCAGCAGCCGGGGGGGGGAGCAGTACTTC. This encodes CASSRGGEQYF. The chain uses TRBV12-3 or TRBV12-4 and TRBJ2-7; TRBD2 aligns across 8 bases. With 6 bases clipped from V and 7 bases from J, the junction kept 2 bases outside the gene matches. This CDR3 contains 11 residues.

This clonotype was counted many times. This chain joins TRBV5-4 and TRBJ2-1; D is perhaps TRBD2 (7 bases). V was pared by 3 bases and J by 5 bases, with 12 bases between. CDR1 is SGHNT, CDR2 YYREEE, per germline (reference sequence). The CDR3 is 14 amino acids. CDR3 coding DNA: TGTGCCAGCAGCTGGGGGAGGGGGAACAATGAGCAGTTCTTC. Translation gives CASSWGRGNNEQFF.

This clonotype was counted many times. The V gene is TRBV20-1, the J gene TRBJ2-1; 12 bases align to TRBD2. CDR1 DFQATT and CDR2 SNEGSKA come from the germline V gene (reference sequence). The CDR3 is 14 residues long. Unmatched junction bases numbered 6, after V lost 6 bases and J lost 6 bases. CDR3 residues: CSAQTSGSLNEQFF. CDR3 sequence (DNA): TGCAGTGCCCAGACTAGCGGGAGCCTCAATGAGCAGTTCTTC.

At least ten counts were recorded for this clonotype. In DNA form, the CDR3 reads TGTGCCAGCAGCCCGGCCGGGGAGCTGTTTTTT. Translated, it gives CASSPAGELFF. The V and J genes are TRBV7-9 and TRBJ2-2; no clear D gene. CDR1 SEHNR and CDR2 FQNEAQ come from the germline V gene (reference sequence). The CDR3 has 11 residues. The V end lost 5 bases, the J end lost 6 bases, and 4 bases lay between the germline ends.

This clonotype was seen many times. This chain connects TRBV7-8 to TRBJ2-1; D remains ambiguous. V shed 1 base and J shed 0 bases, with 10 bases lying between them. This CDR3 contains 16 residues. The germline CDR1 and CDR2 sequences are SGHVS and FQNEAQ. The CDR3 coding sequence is TGTGCCAGCAGCTTAGTGTCTGCTAGCTCCTACAATGAGCAGTTCTTC. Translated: CASSLVSASSYNEQFF.

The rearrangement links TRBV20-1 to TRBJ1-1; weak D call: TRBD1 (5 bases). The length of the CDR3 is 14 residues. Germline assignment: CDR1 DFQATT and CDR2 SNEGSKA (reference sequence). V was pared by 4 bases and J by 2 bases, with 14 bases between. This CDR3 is CSATSGTVNTEAFF. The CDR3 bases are TGCAGTGCTACTTCGGGGACGGTCAACACTGAAGCTTTCTTT.

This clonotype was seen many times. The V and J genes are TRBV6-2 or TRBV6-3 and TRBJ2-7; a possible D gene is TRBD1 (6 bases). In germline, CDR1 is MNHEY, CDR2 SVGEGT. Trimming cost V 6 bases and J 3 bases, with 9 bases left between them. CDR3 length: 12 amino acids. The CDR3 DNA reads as TGTGCCAGCAGACGACAGGACTACGAGCAGTACTTC. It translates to CASRRQDYEQYF.

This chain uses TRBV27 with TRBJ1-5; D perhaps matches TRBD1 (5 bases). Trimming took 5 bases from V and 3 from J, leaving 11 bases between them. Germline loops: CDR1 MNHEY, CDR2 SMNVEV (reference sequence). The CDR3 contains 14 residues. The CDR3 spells CASSMGGVNQPQHF. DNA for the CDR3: TGTGCCAGCAGTATGGGGGGAGTCAATCAGCCCCAGCATTTT.

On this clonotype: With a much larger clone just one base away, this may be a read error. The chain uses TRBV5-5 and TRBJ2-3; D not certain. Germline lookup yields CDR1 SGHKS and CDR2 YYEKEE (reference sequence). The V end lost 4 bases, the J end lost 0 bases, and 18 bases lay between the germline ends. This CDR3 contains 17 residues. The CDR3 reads CASSPPSSTLSTDTQYF. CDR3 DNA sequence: TGTGCCAGCAGCCCCCCTTCCAGTACACTCAGCACAGATACGCAGTATTTT.

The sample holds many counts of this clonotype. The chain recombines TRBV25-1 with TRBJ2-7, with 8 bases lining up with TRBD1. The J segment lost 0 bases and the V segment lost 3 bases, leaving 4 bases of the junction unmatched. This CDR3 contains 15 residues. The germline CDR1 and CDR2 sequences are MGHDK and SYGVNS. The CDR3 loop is CASSDADRGSYEQYF. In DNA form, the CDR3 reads TGTGCCAGCAGTGACGCCGACAGGGGCTCCTACGAGCAGTACTTC.

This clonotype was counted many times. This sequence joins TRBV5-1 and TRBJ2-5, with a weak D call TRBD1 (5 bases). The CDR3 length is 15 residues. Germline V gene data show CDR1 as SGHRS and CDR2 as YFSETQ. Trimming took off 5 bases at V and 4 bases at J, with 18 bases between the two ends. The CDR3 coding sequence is TGCGCCAGCAGTCGCGACAGCGCAAGAGGAGAGACCCAGTACTTC. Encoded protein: CASSRDSARGETQYF.

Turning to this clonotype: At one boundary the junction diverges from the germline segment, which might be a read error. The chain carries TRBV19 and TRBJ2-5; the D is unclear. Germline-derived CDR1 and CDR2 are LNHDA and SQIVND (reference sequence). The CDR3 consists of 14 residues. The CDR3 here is CASSITYSQEAQYF. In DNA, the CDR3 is TGTGCCAGTAGTATAACCTACTCGCAAGAGGCCCAGTACTTC.

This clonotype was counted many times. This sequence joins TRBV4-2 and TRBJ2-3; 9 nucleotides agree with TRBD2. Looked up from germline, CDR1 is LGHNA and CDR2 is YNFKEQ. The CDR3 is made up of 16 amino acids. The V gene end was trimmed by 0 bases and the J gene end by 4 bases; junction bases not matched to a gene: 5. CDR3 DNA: TGTGCCAGCAGCCAAGATGCGGGAGGGCCCCCAGATACGCAGTATTTT. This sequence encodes CASSQDAGGPPDTQYF.

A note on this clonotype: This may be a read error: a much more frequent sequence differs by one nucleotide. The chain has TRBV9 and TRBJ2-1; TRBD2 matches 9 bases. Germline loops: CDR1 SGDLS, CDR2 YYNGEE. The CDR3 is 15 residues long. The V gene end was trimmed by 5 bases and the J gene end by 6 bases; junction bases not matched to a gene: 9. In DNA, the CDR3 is TGTGCCAGCAGTTATAGCGGGAGCTCTTGCAATGAGCAGTTCTTC. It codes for CASSYSGSSCNEQFF. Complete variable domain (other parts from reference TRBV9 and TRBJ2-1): DSGVTQTPKHLITATGQRVTLRCSPRSGDLSVYWYQQSLDQGLQFLIQYYNGEERAKGNILERFSAQQFPDLHSELNLSSLELGDSALYFCASSYSGSSCNEQFFGPGTRLTVL.